Listed below are T cell receptor beta chains from one sample, sequenced in a study of beta chain features in type 1 diabetes. The repertoire was sequenced with immunoSEQ multiplex PCR; TCRdb's copy has only in-frame clones and lacks some. The table includes about 340,000 clones, 6.5% to 10% detected once. The material sequenced was central memory CD4+ T cells from blood. The receptors stem from a woman younger than 30 in good health. Each CDR3 is given without its conserved first and last residue.

TRBJ2-3,TRBV19,ASSGTGGADTQY
TRBJ2-5,TRBV7-2,ASSLDYQETQY
TRBJ2-5,TRBV11-2,ASSLGLAEGETQY
TRBJ2-2,TRBV5-1,ASSPGRDFTGELF
TRBJ2-7,TRBV28,ASSPGEAEYEQY
TRBJ2-7,TRBV15,ATSRRTGDEQY
TRBJ2-5,TRBV11-1,ASSLPGLAGETQY
TRBJ1-4,TRBV4-3,ASSPYGRPGSEKLF
TRBJ2-7,TRBV7-2,ASSLSSRGYEQY
TRBJ2-7,TRBV15,ATSRTGQGGYEQY
TRBJ1-3,TRBV9,ASSPQGAVGNTIY
TRBJ2-5,TRBV7-9,ASSPTSETQY
TRBJ1-3,TRBV5-4,ASSPGHSSGNTIY
TRBJ1-2,TRBV6-6,ASIPGTANNYGYT
TRBJ2-6,TRBV6-6,ASSRLTGFGANVLT
TRBJ2-2,TRBV4-3,ASSQDMQGGDTGELF
TRBJ2-1,TRBV5-1,ASMVGQTYNEQF